This TCR beta chain was captured by sequencing in a study of blood T cells in healthy people across ages. Whole-study findings and limits: Underestimates were what the diversity estimates from one million T cells were considered to be.

Notes on this clonotype: The antigen remains unidentified.

About 10 milliliters of peripheral blood were drawn from each donor into EDTA-treated tubes. Primed by a sample-barcoded 5' primer and a J-beta primer mix, a second PCR proceeded for about 7 to 12 cycles. A single record per CDR3 protein comes from TCRdb applying MiXCR to the 5' RACE reads. The sample holds over 1,200,000 distinct CDR3 sequences, around 55% seen once. V shed 6 bases, J shed 6 bases, and the junction held 12 bases outside the gene matches. CDR3 length equals 15 residues. CDR1 and CDR2 (germline): DFQATT, SNEGSKA (reference sequence). This sequence originates from a man aged 18 to 35 in good health. This rearrangement joins TRBV20-1 to TRBJ2-1; 9 bases fit TRBD2. The sequencing input was blood. CDR3 loop: CSANLAGGRGNEQFF. The CDR3 DNA is TGCAGTGCCAACCTTGCGGGCGGGAGGGGCAATGAGCAGTTCTTC.